Shown below are 28 T cell receptor beta chains from a single sample sequenced in a study of blood T cell repertoires in COVID-19. Sequencing used immunoSEQ multiplex PCR; TCRdb keeps in-frame clones, though not all of them. This table has tens of thousands of clones, 80% appearing once. Sequencing was carried out using peripheral blood. These receptor sequences come from a woman aged 80 or older with active or convalescent COVID-19.

The chain couples TRBV6-1 to TRBJ1-2; TRBD1 might be the D (5 bases). The germline V and J ends were trimmed by 5 bases and 7 bases, with 14 bases remaining between them. Germline V CDR1 and CDR2: MNHNS, SASEGT. CDR3 length equals 13 residues. Here the CDR3 DNA reads TGTGCCAGCAGTCCGTATACCCAGGGTGGCTACACCTTC. This translates into CASSPYTQGGYTF.

This chain uses TRBV7-9 with TRBJ1-2; no clear D gene. CDR1 and CDR2 from the germline V gene are SEHNR and FQNEAQ (reference sequence). The CDR3 has 15 residues. V lost 5 bases to trimming and J lost 3 bases, with 16 bases between them. For the CDR3, the DNA is TGTGCCAGCAGCCCTTCAACCTCAGGTCACTATGGCTACACCTTC. The encoded protein is CASSPSTSGHYGYTF.

A word on this clone: Other DNA sequences of this sample code for an identical CDR3. V gene TRBV5-1 combines with J gene TRBJ1-3; D not resolved. Trimming shortened V by 0 bases and J by 0 bases, and 4 bases separated the two germline ends. The CDR3 length is 14 residues. Per germline, CDR1 SGHRS and CDR2 YFSETQ. The CDR3, as DNA: TGCGCCAGCAGCTTGGCGAGCTCTGGAAACACCATATATTTT. Residues: CASSLASSGNTIYF.

The rearrangement uses TRBV3-1 (or the pseudogene TRBV3-2) and TRBJ2-7; 8 positions match TRBD2. CDR1 and CDR2 from the germline V gene are LGHDT and YNNKEL (reference sequence). The CDR3 runs to 14 residues. Trimming cost V 5 bases and J 0 bases; bases outside gene matches: 3. The CDR3 loop reads CASSYSGNSYEQYF. CDR3 DNA: TGTGCCAGCAGCTATAGCGGGAACTCCTACGAGCAGTACTTC.

V and J are TRBV7-4 and TRBJ2-7, with no clear D. The CDR3 is made up of 16 amino acids. The germline gives CDR1 SGHVT, CDR2 SQSDAQ. The V gene lost 1 base and the J gene lost 2 bases, with 15 bases spanning the gap. For the CDR3, the DNA is TGTGCCAGCAGCTTAGGTGTCAGTAGGAGTACCTACGAGCAGTACTTC. It encodes CASSLGVSRSTYEQYF.

The chain is built from TRBV7-9 and TRBJ1-2; no definite D call. The V and J ends lost 1 base and 10 bases respectively, with 10 bases between them. Germline V CDR1 and CDR2: SEHNR, FQNEAQ (reference sequence). The CDR3 covers 12 residues. The CDR3, as DNA: TGTGCCAGCAGCTTAGACCAAAAAGCCTACACCTTC. Translating it yields CASSLDQKAYTF.

The V and J genes are TRBV7-9 and TRBJ2-3; 7 nucleotides match TRBD1. The V and J ends lost 7 bases and 4 bases, in that order; junction bases with no gene match: 11. Germline loops: CDR1 SEHNR, CDR2 FQNEAQ (reference sequence). The CDR3 loop spans 15 amino acids. The CDR3 loop is CASTGIGTVPDTQYF. The CDR3 coding sequence is TGTGCCAGCACGGGAATAGGGACAGTCCCAGATACGCAGTATTTT.

The gene calls are TRBV6-5 and TRBJ2-3; possibly TRBD2 for D (5 bases). There are 14 residues in the CDR3. V was clipped by 7 bases and J by 1 base, with 12 bases between them. Per the germline V gene, CDR1 is MNHEY and CDR2 is SVGAGI. The CDR3, as DNA: TGTGCCAGCACCGGACTCTTGGGCACAGATACGCAGTATTTT. Its translation is CASTGLLGTDTQYF.

The DNA for the CDR3 is TGTGCCAGCAGCTCTTGGGGGGGGGACAGGGCGAAAGGCTACACCTTC. Protein: CASSSWGGDRAKGYTF. The chain recombines TRBV27 with TRBJ1-2; 9 bases map to TRBD1. Unmatched junction bases numbered 16, after V lost 6 bases and J lost 8 bases. This CDR3 region has 16 residues. CDR1 and CDR2 (germline): MNHEY, SMNVEV (reference sequence).

The chain joins TRBV27 to TRBJ1-1, with D possibly TRBD1 on 6 matching bases. Germline CDR1 MNHEY, CDR2 SMNVEV (reference sequence). The length of the CDR3 is 14 residues. With 10 bases removed from V and 1 base from J, the gap between germline ends came to 16 bases. DNA for the CDR3: TGTGCCACCCTGTCGGGGGGCTGGAACACTGAAGCTTTCTTT. Its translation: CATLSGGWNTEAFF.

The CDR3 sequence is CASSVRTGNSPLHF. In nucleotides, the CDR3 is TGTGCCAGCAGCGTAAGAACGGGGAATTCACCCCTCCACTTT. The V gene is TRBV9, the J gene TRBJ1-6, with no clear D. CDR1 is SGDLS and CDR2 is YYNGEE in the germline V gene. Trimming took 1 base from V and 7 from J, leaving 9 bases between them. This CDR3 comprises 14 residues. The whole variable domain, filled in from reference TRBV9 and TRBJ1-6, reads DSGVTQTPKHLITATGQRVTLRCSPRSGDLSVYWYQQSLDQGLQFLIQYYNGEERAKGNILERFSAQQFPDLHSELNLSSLELGDSALYFCASSVRTGNSPLHFGNGTRLTVT.

The CDR3 DNA sequence: TGTGCTAGTGGCCCGCCGACAGATGGGCGGCAGCCCCAGCATTTT. This translates into CASGPPTDGRQPQHF. This sequence joins TRBV12-5 and TRBJ1-5; weak D call: TRBD1 (5 bases). The CDR3 runs to 15 residues. Trimming cost V 6 bases and J 7 bases, with 19 bases left between them. From germline, CDR1 is LGHNT and CDR2 FRNRAP. Variable domain in full (rest from reference TRBV12-5 and TRBJ1-5): DARVTQTPRHKVTEMGQEVTMRCQPILGHNTVFWYRQTMMQGLELLAYFRNRAPLDDSGMPKDRFSAEMPDATLATLKIQPSEPRDSAVYFCASGPPTDGRQPQHFGDGTRLSIL.

V and J are TRBV6-1 and TRBJ1-4; 9 bases are shared with TRBD1. The CDR3 extends over 16 amino acids. Trimming removed 1 base from V and 7 bases from J; junction bases left unmatched: 7. The germline gives CDR1 MNHNS, CDR2 SASEGT. CDR3 in amino acids: CASSEVPGQGGEKLFF. The CDR3 coding sequence is TGTGCCAGCAGTGAAGTACCGGGACAGGGCGGTGAAAAACTGTTTTTT.

The chain uses TRBV19 and TRBJ1-4, with no clear D. CDR1 and CDR2 (germline): LNHDA, SQIVND (reference sequence). CDR3 length: 14 residues. The V gene lost 4 bases and the J gene lost 8 bases, with 14 bases spanning the gap. The CDR3 region is CASSKSRGGEKLFF. DNA for the CDR3: TGTGCCAGTAGTAAGAGTCGGGGAGGGGAAAAACTGTTTTTT.

The rearrangement links TRBV19 to TRBJ2-1, with TRBD1 matching over 8 bases. The V segment lost 3 bases and the J segment 4 bases; nucleotides outside the gene matches: 5. This CDR3 comprises 15 residues. Germline loops: CDR1 LNHDA, CDR2 SQIVND (reference sequence). The CDR3 DNA is TGTGCCAGTAGTATCGGGACAGGCGAATACAATGAGCAGTTCTTC. This codes for CASSIGTGEYNEQFF.

The J gene is TRBJ2-2, the V gene TRBV30; 7 positions agree with TRBD1. The CDR3 extends over 17 amino acids. Trimming cost V 4 bases and J 1 base; bases outside gene matches: 12. In germline, CDR1 is GTSNPN, CDR2 SVGIG (reference sequence). CDR3 DNA sequence: TGTGCCTGGATTATAAACAGGGGTGTTGGGAACACCGGGGAGCTGTTTTTT. The encoded protein is CAWIINRGVGNTGELFF. Variable domain in full (rest from reference TRBV30 and TRBJ2-2): SQTIHQWPATLVQPVGSPLSLECTVEGTSNPNLYWYRQAAGRGLQLLFYSVGIGQISSEVPQNLSASRPQDRQFILSSKKLLLSDSGFYLCAWIINRGVGNTGELFFGEGSRLTVL.

The rearrangement links TRBV30 to TRBJ2-7; TRBD1 matches at 8 bases. Germline CDR1 and CDR2: GTSNPN and SVGIG (reference sequence). V gave up 4 bases and J gave up 4 bases; unmatched junction bases: 3. This CDR3 has 12 residues. CDR3 nucleotides: TGTGCCTGGACAGGGGGCCTGTACGAGCAGTACTTC. Residues: CAWTGGLYEQYF.

In DNA, the CDR3 is TGTGCCACCAGCAGAGCAGGACAGGGAAAAACCGGGGAGCTGTTTTTT. Encoded protein: CATSRAGQGKTGELFF. V is TRBV15 and J is TRBJ2-2, with 8 bases aligning to TRBD1. CDR3 length: 16 residues. Germline V gene sequence: CDR1 LNHNV, CDR2 YYDKDF (reference sequence). J was trimmed by 5 bases and V by 1 base; bases with no gene match: 6.

The J gene is TRBJ2-1, the V gene TRBV28, with a possible D match to TRBD2 (5 bases). V lost 8 bases and J lost 13, with 21 bases in between. The CDR3 totals 13 residues. Germline CDR1 reads MDHEN; CDR2 reads SYDVKM. The CDR3 loop is CASLGFPGIGQFF. DNA of the CDR3: TGTGCCAGCTTGGGATTCCCGGGAATAGGACAGTTCTTC. The variable domain in full, with the rest retrieved from reference TRBV28 and TRBJ2-1, is DVKVTQSSRYLVKRTGEKVFLECVQDMDHENMFWYRQDPGLGLRLIYFSYDVKMKEKGDIPEGYSVSREKKERFSLILESASTNQTSMYLCASLGFPGIGQFFGPGTRLTVL.

The chain carries TRBV27 and TRBJ2-2; 8 nucleotides agree with TRBD1. The germline CDR1 and CDR2 sequences are MNHEY and SMNVEV (reference sequence). Germline trimming cut 6 bases from V and 4 bases from J; bases unmatched to any gene: 4. The CDR3 consists of 14 residues. CDR3 amino acids: CASSRGLITGELFF. The CDR3, as DNA: TGTGCCAGCAGCAGGGGGCTTATCACCGGGGAGCTGTTTTTT.

The rearrangement links TRBV10-3 to TRBJ2-3, with a possible D match to TRBD1 (5 bases). Per the germline V gene, CDR1 is ENHRY and CDR2 is SYGVKD. This CDR3 region has 15 residues. V lost 3 bases to trimming and J lost 4 bases, with 14 bases between them. CDR3 coding DNA: TGTGCCATCAGTGACTCAGGGATGGGTGCAGATACGCAGTATTTT. It specifies CAISDSGMGADTQYF.

The chain is built from TRBV7-9 and TRBJ2-2; 10 nucleotides align to TRBD2. CDR3 length: 16 amino acids. Looked up from germline, CDR1 is SEHNR and CDR2 is FQNEAQ (reference sequence). The J segment lost 6 bases and the V segment lost 3 bases, leaving 7 bases of the junction unmatched. The DNA for the CDR3 is TGTGCCAGCAGCTTCACTAGCGGGGTATTCTCCGGGGAGCTGTTTTTT. Its protein product is CASSFTSGVFSGELFF.

This rearrangement joins TRBV7-2 to TRBJ2-5; D is unresolved. Germline lookup yields CDR1 SGHTA and CDR2 FQGNSA. V lost 1 base to trimming and J lost 7 bases, with 13 bases between them. The CDR3 consists of 14 residues. The DNA of the CDR3 is TGTGCCAGCAGCTTAGATAGATCTCCGGGGACCCAGTACTTC. It is translated as CASSLDRSPGTQYF.

In the case of this clone: The same CDR3 arises from other DNA sequences in this sample as well. The chain has TRBV29-1 and TRBJ2-3; D is possibly TRBD2 (6 bases). Trimming shortened V by 3 bases and J by 1 base, and 8 bases separated the two germline ends. The CDR3 has 13 amino acids. Germline V gene lookup returns CDR1 SQVTM and CDR2 ANQGSEA. The CDR3 DNA reads as TGCAGCGTTGATGGCGGGGGCACAGATACGCAGTATTTT. This codes for CSVDGGGTDTQYF.

This clone has just one count. This sequence joins TRBV9 and TRBJ2-2; D may be TRBD1 (5 bases). The V gene's germline CDR1 is SGDLS and CDR2 YYNGEE. The germline V and J ends were trimmed by 0 bases and 4 bases, with 10 bases remaining between them. The CDR3 is 15 amino acids. The CDR3 DNA is TGTGCCAGCAGCGTAGCTCAGGGCCCCACCGGGGAGCTGTTTTTT. This codes for CASSVAQGPTGELFF.

This chain connects TRBV7-2 to TRBJ2-3; TRBD2 aligns across 11 bases. The CDR3 spans 16 residues. CDR1 is SGHTA, CDR2 FQGNSA, per germline. The J segment lost 1 base and the V segment lost 7 bases, leaving 7 bases of the junction unmatched. The CDR3 coding sequence is TGTGCCAGCACAATAGCGGGGGGGCAGGGCACAGATACGCAGTATTTT. Protein sequence: CASTIAGGQGTDTQYF.

The chain couples TRBV5-1 to TRBJ1-3; D might be TRBD1 (6 bases). CDR1 is SGHRS, CDR2 YFSETQ, per germline. Between the trimmed V and J ends, which lost 4 bases and 1 base, there was a span of 15 bases. The CDR3 length is 16 residues. The CDR3 sequence: CASSADGTQSGNTIYF. DNA of the CDR3: TGCGCCAGCAGCGCCGACGGGACACAGTCTGGAAACACCATATATTTT. The full variable domain, its missing parts supplied by reference TRBV5-1 and TRBJ1-3, is KAGVTQTPRYLIKTRGQQVTLSCSPISGHRSVSWYQQTPGQGLQFLFEYFSETQRNKGNFPGRFSGRQFSNSRSEMNVSTLELGDSALYLCASSADGTQSGNTIYFGEGSWLTVV.

This chain uses TRBV19 with TRBJ2-4, with D perhaps TRBD1 (6 bases). V shed 5 bases and J shed 0 bases, with 23 bases lying between them. Germline lookup yields CDR1 LNHDA and CDR2 SQIVND (reference sequence). The CDR3 totals 19 residues. The CDR3 region has the DNA TGTGCCAGTAGTCCTACGACCGGGACATTTCAACTAGCCAAAAACATTCAGTACTTC. It translates to CASSPTTGTFQLAKNIQYF.